These 2 T cell receptor beta chains came from one sample sequenced in a study of blood T cell repertoires in COVID-19. The table came from immunoSEQ multiplex PCR; TCRdb's copy has only in-frame clones and leaves some out. This sample has some 400,000 clones, with 91% found just once. Input material: PBMCs or T cells enriched from blood (not recorded which). The source of these receptors is a woman aged 40 to 50 who had been exposed to COVID-19.

V and J are TRBV5-6 and TRBJ2-4, with D possibly being TRBD1 (6 bases). CDR1 and CDR2 from the germline V gene are SGHDT and YYEEEE. This CDR3 has 16 residues. V lost 5 bases to trimming and J lost 1 base, with 16 bases between them. Here the CDR3 reads CASRETGRWAKNIQYF. As DNA, the CDR3 is TGTGCCAGCAGAGAAACAGGGCGATGGGCCAAAAACATTCAGTACTTC. Combining the CDR3 with reference TRBV5-6 and TRBJ2-4 gives the whole variable domain DAGVTQSPTHLIKTRGQQVTLRCSPKSGHDTVSWYQQALGQGPQFIFQYYEEEERQRGNFPDRFSGHQFPNYSSELNVNALLLGDSALYLCASRETGRWAKNIQYFGAGTRLSVL.

The chain couples TRBV10-3 to TRBJ2-7; D perhaps matches TRBD1 (5 bases). Per the germline V gene, CDR1 is ENHRY and CDR2 is SYGVKD. The CDR3 consists of 13 residues. V gave up 6 bases and J gave up 5 bases, with 14 bases separating them. CDR3 sequence (DNA): TGTGCCATCAGGGATGACAGTACCGACGAGCAGTACTTC. Protein sequence: CAIRDDSTDEQYF.